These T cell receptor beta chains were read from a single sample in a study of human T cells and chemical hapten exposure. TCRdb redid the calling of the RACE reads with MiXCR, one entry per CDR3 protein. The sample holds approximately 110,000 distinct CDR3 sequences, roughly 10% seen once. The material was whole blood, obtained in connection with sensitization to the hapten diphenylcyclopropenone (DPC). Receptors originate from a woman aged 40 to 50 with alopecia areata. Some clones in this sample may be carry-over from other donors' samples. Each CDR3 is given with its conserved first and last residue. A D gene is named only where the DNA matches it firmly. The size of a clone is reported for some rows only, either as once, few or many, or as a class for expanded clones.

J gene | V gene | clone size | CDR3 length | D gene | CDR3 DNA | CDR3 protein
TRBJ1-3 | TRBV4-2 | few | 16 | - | TGTGCCAGCAGCCAAGATCTTGGTCAGGTTGGAAACACCATATATTTT | CASSQDLGQVGNTIYF
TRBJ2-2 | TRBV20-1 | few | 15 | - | TGCAGTGCTAGAAGTCGGCGGGGGAACACCGGGGAGCTGTTTTTT | CSARSRRGNTGELFF
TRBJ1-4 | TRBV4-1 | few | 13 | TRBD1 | TGCGCCAGCAGCCAGCAGGGGGCCGAAAAACTGTTTTTT | CASSQQGAEKLFF
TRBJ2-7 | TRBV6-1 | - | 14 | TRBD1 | TGTGCCAGTCAAACGGGACAGGGGGCGTACGAGCAGTACTTC | CASQTGQGAYEQYF
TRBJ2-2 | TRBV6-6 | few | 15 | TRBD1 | TGTGCCAGCCCCACAAATCCAGGGGGCCTGGGGGAGCTGTTTTTT | CASPTNPGGLGELFF
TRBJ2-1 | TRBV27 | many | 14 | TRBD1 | TGTGCCAGCAGTTCCGGGACAGGGTTCAATGAGCAGTTCTTC | CASSSGTGFNEQFF
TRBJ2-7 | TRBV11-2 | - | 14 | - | TGTGCCAGCAGCTTGGGGACGGTCTCCTACGAGCAGTACTTC | CASSLGTVSYEQYF
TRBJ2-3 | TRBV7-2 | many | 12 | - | TGTGCCAGCAGCAGGTACACAGATACGCAGTATTTT | CASSRYTDTQYF
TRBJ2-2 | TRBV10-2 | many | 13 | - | TGCGCCACCTGTTTGACATTCACCGGGGAGCTGTTTTTT | CATCLTFTGELFF
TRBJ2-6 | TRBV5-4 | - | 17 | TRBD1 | TGTGCCAGCAGCCTAGGGACAGCTCTATCTGGGGCCAACATCCTGACTTTC | CASSLGTALSGANILTF
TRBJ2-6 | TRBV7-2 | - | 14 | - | TGTGCCAGCAGCTTAGGCCGGACAGCCATCGTCCTGACTTTC | CASSLGRTAIVLTF
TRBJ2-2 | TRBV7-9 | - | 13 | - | TGTGCCAGCAGCTTCTTGGTCACCGGGGAGCTGTTTTTT | CASSFLVTGELFF
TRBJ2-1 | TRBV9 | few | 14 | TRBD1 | TGTGCCAGCAGCGCGGGACAGGGGATGGGTGAGCAGTTCTTC | CASSAGQGMGEQFF
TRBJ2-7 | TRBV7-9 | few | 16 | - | TGTGCCAGCAGCTTGGGCGTCGACAGCCCCTCCTACGAGCAGTACTTC | CASSLGVDSPSYEQYF
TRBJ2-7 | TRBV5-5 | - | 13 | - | TGTGCCAGCAGCTTGTCGGGGCCCCACGAGCAGTACTTC | CASSLSGPHEQYF
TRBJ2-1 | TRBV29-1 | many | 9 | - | TGCAGCGTTGAAGGGCGGAAGTTCTTC | CSVEGRKFF
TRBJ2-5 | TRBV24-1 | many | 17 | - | TGTGCCACCAGTGATCCGTCGGCCGATTGGGGGCAAGAGACCCAGTACTTC | CATSDPSADWGQETQYF
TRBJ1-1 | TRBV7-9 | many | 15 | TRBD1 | TGTGCCAGCAGCTACCACAGGGGAATGAACACTGAAGCTTTCTTT | CASSYHRGMNTEAFF
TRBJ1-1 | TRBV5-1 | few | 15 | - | TGCGCCAGCAGCTCCAGTCCGGGGGCGCCTACTGAAGCTTTCTTT | CASSSSPGAPTEAFF
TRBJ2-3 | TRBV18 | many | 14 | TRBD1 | TGTGCCAGCTCACCCAATGGACAGGGCCATTCGCAGTATTTT | CASSPNGQGHSQYF
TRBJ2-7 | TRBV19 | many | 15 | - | TGTGCCAGTAGTATAGATTCGGCAGGGACCTACGAGCAGTACTTC | CASSIDSAGTYEQYF
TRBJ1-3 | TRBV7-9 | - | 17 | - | TGTGCCAGCAGCCCTGGGATTGATACCGGCCCTGGAAACACCATATATTTT | CASSPGIDTGPGNTIYF
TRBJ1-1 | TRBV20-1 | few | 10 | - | TGCAGTGCTAGAGATCAAGAAGCTTTCTTT | CSARDQEAFF
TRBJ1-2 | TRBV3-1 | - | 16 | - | TGTGCCAGCAGTGTAACCGGGACGGCCAACAAAGGGGGCTACACCTTC | CASSVTGTANKGGYTF
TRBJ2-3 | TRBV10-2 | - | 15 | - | TGCGCCAGCAGTGAGAAGGGGTTCGGCACAGATACGCAGTATTTT | CASSEKGFGTDTQYF
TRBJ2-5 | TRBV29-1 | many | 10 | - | TGCAGCGTTCCAGAAGAGACCCAGTACTTC | CSVPEETQYF
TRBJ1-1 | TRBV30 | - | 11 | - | TGTGCCTGCGAACGGAACACTGAAGCTTTCTTT | CACERNTEAFF
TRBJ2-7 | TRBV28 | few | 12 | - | TGTGCCAGCAGTCCCGGGCGCCACGAGCAGTACTTC | CASSPGRHEQYF
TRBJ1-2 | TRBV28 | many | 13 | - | TGTGCCAGCAGTTTACAGGGATTCTATGGCTACACCTTC | CASSLQGFYGYTF
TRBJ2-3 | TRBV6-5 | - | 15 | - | TGTGCCAGCCAAAAAGGGGGGGCGAGGACAGATACGCAGTATTTT | CASQKGGARTDTQYF
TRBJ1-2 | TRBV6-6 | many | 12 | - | TGTGCTACAAGCGGCAGTCTTCTAGGCTACACCTTC | CATSGSLLGYTF
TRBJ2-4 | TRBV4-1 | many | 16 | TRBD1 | TGCGCCAGCAGCCAGGAGGACAGGGGAACCAAAAACATTCAGTACTTC | CASSQEDRGTKNIQYF
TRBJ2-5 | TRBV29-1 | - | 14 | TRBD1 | TGCAGCGTTGGACCGGCAGGGGGTCAAGAGACCCAGTACTTC | CSVGPAGGQETQYF
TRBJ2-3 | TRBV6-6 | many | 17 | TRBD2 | TGTGCCAGCAGTTACTCGGCGGGACTAGCGGGGTTGGATACGCAGTATTTT | CASSYSAGLAGLDTQYF
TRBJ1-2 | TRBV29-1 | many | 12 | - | TGCAGCGTTGAACGTCAGGACAATGGCTACACCTTC | CSVERQDNGYTF
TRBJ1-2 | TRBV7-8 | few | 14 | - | TGTGCCAGCAGCCCCTTGGGGAGATTCTATGGCTACACCTTC | CASSPLGRFYGYTF
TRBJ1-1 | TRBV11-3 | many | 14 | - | TGTGCCAGCAGCTTTTCAGGCCCGAACACTGAAGCTTTCTTT | CASSFSGPNTEAFF
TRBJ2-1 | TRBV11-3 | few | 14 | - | TGTGCCAGCAGCTCGCCTCCGGCCTACAATGAGCAGTTCTTC | CASSSPPAYNEQFF
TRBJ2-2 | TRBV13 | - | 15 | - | TGTGCCAGCAGCTTAGACGGTAGAACCACCGGGGAGCTGTTTTTT | CASSLDGRTTGELFF
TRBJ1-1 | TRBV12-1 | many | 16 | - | TGTGCCAGCAGCCGAATTTACCGGGACAGGAACACTGAAGCTTTCTTT | CASSRIYRDRNTEAFF
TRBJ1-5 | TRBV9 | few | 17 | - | TGTGCCAGCAGCGTAGGTGTTCTTCCAGAGAACAATCAGCCCCAGCATTTT | CASSVGVLPENNQPQHF
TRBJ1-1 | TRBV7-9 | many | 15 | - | TGTGCCAGCAGCTTAGACGCGGCGTTGGGCACTGAAGCTTTCTTT | CASSLDAALGTEAFF